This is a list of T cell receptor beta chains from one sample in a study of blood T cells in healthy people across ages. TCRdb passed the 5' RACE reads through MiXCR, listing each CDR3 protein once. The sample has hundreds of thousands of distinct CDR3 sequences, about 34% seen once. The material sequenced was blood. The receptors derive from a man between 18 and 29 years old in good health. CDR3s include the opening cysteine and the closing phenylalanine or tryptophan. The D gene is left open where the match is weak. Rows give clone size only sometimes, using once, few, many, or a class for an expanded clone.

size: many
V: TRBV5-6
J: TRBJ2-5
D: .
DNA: TGTGCCAGCAGCTTAAGGGTGGTACTCGAAGAGACCCAGTACTTC
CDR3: CASSLRVVLEETQYF

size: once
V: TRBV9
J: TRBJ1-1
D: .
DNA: TGTGCCAGCAGTCCCAGGGAACGGGACACTGAAGCTTTCTTT
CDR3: CASSPRERDTEAFF

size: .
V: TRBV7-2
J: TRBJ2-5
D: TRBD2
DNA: TGTGCCAGCACTCCGGGACTAGTTGTCGAGACCCAGTACTTC
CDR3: CASTPGLVVETQYF

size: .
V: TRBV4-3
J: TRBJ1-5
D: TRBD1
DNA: TGCGCCAGCAGCCAAGGGGACAGCCGCAATCAGCCCCAGCATTTT
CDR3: CASSQGDSRNQPQHF

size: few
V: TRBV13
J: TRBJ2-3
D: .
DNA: TGTGCCAGCAGCCCCCGAGGGCCCCTCACAGATACGCAGTATTTT
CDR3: CASSPRGPLTDTQYF

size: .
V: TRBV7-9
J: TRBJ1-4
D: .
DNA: TGTGCCAGCAGCCCGCGGACAGCTGAAAAACTGTTTTTT
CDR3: CASSPRTAEKLFF

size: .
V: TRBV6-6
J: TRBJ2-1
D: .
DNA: TGTGCCAGCAGTTCCGGGCGGGAACTCCACGCGGGCGATGAGCAGTTCTTC
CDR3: CASSSGRELHAGDEQFF

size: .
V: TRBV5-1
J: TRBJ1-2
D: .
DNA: TGCGCCAGCAGCTCGCCGGGAGGGGGAGAGGACTACACCTTC
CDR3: CASSSPGGGEDYTF

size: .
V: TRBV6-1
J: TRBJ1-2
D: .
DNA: TGTGCCAGCCTCACACAGGTCGATGATGGCTACACCTTC
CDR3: CASLTQVDDGYTF

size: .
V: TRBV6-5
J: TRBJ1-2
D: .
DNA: TGTGCCAGCAGTTACGACTCGGGGAGTGGCTACACCTTC
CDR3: CASSYDSGSGYTF

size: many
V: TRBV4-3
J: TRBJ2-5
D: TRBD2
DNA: TGCGCCAGCAGCCAAGAACTAGCGGGGGATCAAGAGACCCAGTACTTC
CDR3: CASSQELAGDQETQYF

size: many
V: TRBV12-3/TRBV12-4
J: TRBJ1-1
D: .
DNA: TGTGCCAGCAGTTTTTCTCCGGGGGCATTCACTGAAGCTTTCTTT
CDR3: CASSFSPGAFTEAFF

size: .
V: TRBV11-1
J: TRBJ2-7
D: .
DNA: TGTGCCAGCAGCTTAGTGAGTGTATCCTACGAGCAGTACTTC
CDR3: CASSLVSVSYEQYF

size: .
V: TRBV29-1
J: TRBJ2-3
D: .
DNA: TGCAGCGTTGATTGGAGGCGCACAGATACGCAGTATTTT
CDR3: CSVDWRRTDTQYF

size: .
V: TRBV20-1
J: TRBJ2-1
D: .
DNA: TGCAGTGCTAGGCGGGACGCCAGGAATGGGCAGTTCTTC
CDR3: CSARRDARNGQFF

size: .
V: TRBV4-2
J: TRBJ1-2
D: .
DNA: TGTGCCAGCAGCCAAGAGGGCGGTGAAGGATATGGCTACACCTTC
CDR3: CASSQEGGEGYGYTF

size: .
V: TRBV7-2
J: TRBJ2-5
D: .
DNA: TGTGCCAGCAGCGTATCCCCAGAGAAGACCCAGTACTTC
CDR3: CASSVSPEKTQYF

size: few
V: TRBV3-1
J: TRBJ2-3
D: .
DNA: TGTGCCAGCAGCCAAGAGGAGTTGTATTTT
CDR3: CASSQEELYF

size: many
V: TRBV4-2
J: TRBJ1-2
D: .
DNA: TGTGCCAGCAGCCAAGAAATGTACGTCCAGGGGAAAGAGGGCTACACCTTC
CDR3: CASSQEMYVQGKEGYTF

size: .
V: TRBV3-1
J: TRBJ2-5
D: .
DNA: TGTGCCAACAGCCAAGAATCGGGGGCAGGAGTTGATGAGCAGTACTTC
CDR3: CANSQESGAGVDEQYF

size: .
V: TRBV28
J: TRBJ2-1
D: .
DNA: TGTGCCAGCAGTCCCCCTTTAGCATCTGAGCAGTTCTTC
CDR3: CASSPPLASEQFF

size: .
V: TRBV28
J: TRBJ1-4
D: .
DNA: TGTGCCACCGTCTCCGTCCTTAATGAAAAACTGTTTTTT
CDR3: CATVSVLNEKLFF

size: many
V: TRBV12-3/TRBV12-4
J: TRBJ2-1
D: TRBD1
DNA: TGTGCCAGCAGTTTTCAGGGGGCGAGGCGCAACAATGAGCAGTTCTTC
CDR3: CASSFQGARRNNEQFF

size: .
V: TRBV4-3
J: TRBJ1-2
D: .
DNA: TGCGCCAGCAGCCAAGATCTTATCGGGGGGTATGGCTACACCTTC
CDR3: CASSQDLIGGYGYTF

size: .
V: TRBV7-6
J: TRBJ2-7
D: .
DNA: TGTGCCAGCAGTCAGAATTACCGGGACAATGAGCAGTACTTC
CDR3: CASSQNYRDNEQYF

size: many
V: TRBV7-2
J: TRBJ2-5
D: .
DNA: TGTGCCAGCAGCTTAGTTCGGGGTCAAGAGACCCAGTACTTC
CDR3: CASSLVRGQETQYF

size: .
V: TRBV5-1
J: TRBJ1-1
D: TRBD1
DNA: TGCGCCAGCAGACGGACAGGGGGGTCCATGAACACTGAAGCTTTCTTT
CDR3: CASRRTGGSMNTEAFF

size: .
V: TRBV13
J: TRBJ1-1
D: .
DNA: TGTGCTAGCAGCTTTAGGGTGAAGAACACTGAAGCTTTCTTT
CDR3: CASSFRVKNTEAFF

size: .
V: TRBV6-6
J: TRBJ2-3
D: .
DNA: TGTGCCAGCAGTCCCGGACCCAGAGATGCGCAGTATTTT
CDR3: CASSPGPRDAQYF

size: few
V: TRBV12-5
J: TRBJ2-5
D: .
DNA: TGTGCTAGTGGTTTGGTCCGCTCCCTGAATGAGCAGTACTTC
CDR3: CASGLVRSLNEQYF

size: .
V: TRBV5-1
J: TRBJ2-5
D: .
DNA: TGCGCCAGCAGCCTTGGCAGGCAAGAGGGGGAGACCCAGTACTTC
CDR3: CASSLGRQEGETQYF

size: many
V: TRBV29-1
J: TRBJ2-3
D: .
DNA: TGCAGCGTTGTGCGGTTTGAGGGAGATACGCAGTATTTT
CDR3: CSVVRFEGDTQYF

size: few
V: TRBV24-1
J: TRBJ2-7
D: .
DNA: TGTGCCACCAGTGACCCTTCCGGCAATGAGCAGTACTTC
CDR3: CATSDPSGNEQYF

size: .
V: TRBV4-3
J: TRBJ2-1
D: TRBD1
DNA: TGCGCCAGCAGCCAGAATCGGGACAGCTACAATGAGCAGTTCTTC
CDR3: CASSQNRDSYNEQFF

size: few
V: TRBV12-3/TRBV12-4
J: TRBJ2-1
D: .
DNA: TGTGCCAGCAGTTCGGCCCGGGAGTCCTACAATGAGCAGTTCTTC
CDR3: CASSSARESYNEQFF

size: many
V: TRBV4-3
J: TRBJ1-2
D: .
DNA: TGCGCCAGCAGCCAAGATCACCTCCGAAGAGGCTATGGCTACACCTTC
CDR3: CASSQDHLRRGYGYTF

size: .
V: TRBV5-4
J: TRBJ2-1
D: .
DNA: TGTGCCAGCAGCTTGGATCAGGGATCCTACAATGAGCGGTTCTTC
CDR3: CASSLDQGSYNERFF

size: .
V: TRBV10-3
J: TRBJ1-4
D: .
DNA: TGTGCCATCAGTGAGTCGCCGGGTGGGCTGTTTTTT
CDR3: CAISESPGGLFF

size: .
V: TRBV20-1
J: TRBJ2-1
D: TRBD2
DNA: TGCAGTGCTAGTCCCACTAGCGGGGGCCGCAATGAGCAGTTCTTC
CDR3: CSASPTSGGRNEQFF

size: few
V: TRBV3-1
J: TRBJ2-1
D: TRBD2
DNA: TGTGCCAGCAGCCAGCTCGTCGCCGGGACTAGGGGATCGGAGTTCTTC
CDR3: CASSQLVAGTRGSEFF

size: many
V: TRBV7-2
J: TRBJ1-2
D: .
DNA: TGTGCCAGCAGCTTTGGGGGCGGCTATGGCTACACCTTC
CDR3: CASSFGGGYGYTF

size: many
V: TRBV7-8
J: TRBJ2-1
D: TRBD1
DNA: TGTGCCAGCAGCTCACCACAGGGGGCCCCCTCCTACAATGAGCAGTTCTTC
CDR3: CASSSPQGAPSYNEQFF

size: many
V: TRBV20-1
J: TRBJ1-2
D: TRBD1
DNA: TGCAGTGCTGGACAGGGGGCCGACGGCTACACCTTC
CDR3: CSAGQGADGYTF

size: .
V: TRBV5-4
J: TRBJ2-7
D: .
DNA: TGTGCCAGCAGCAATAATCCTCGACGGGGAATTAACTACGAGCAGTACTTC
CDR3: CASSNNPRRGINYEQYF

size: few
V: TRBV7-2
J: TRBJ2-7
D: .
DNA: TGTGCCAGCAGCGGGGGGAGGACAGTTTCCTACGAGCAGTACTTC
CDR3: CASSGGRTVSYEQYF

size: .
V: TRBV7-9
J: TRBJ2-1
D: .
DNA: TGTGCCAGCAGCCAGAGGGCCAGCGGCAACAATGAGCAGTTCTTC
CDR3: CASSQRASGNNEQFF

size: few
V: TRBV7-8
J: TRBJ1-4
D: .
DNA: TGTGCCAGCAGCTTGTCTTTCGGGGCTGTTCGAAAAGATGAAAAACTGTTTTTT
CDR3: CASSLSFGAVRKDEKLFF

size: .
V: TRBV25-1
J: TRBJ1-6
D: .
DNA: TGTGCCAGCAGAAAAGACCCTGCGGTGGGGGCCCTCCACTTT
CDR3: CASRKDPAVGALHF

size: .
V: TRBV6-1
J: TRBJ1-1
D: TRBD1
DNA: TGTGCCAGCAGTGAGGACAGGGGGCGCGGGAACACTGAAGCTTTCTTT
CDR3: CASSEDRGRGNTEAFF

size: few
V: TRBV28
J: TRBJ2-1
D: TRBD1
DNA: TGTGCCAGCAGTCCCACTCTCGACAGGGTCCCCTACAATGAGCAGTTCTTC
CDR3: CASSPTLDRVPYNEQFF

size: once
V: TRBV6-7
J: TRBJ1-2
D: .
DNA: TGTGCCAGCAGTTACTCGTCAGGGGAGACCTATGGCTACACCTTC
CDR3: CASSYSSGETYGYTF

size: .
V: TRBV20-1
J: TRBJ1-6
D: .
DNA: TGCAGTGCTCCCAGGGAGGGGTGGACTTATAATTCACCCCTCCACTTT
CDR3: CSAPREGWTYNSPLHF

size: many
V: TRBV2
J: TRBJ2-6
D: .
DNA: TGTGCCAGCCTAGAAAGCGGGGCCAACGTCCTGACTTTC
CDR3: CASLESGANVLTF

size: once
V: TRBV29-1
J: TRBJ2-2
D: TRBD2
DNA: TGTGGGGCCGCTAACGGGAGGTACACCGGGGAGCTGTTTTTT
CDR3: CGAANGRYTGELFF